This note documents a single T cell receptor (beta chain) sequence. The data stem from a study of cytotoxic CD8 clonotypes in ibrutinib-treated CLL. Overall study context: Of a cohort that held roughly eleven relapsed/refractory and some 14 treatment-naive patients, 17 to 18 were IGHV unmutated. Partial response was seen in about 25 patients and complete response in 2; after median 68 months, about 14 stayed remitted, about 12 progressed.

The method was immunoSEQ multiplex PCR; TCRdb's version includes in-frame clones alone and lacks a portion of them. The repertoire holds roughly 250,000 clones, with less than 75% as singletons. The CDR3 consists of 14 residues. The V and J ends lost 5 bases and 3 bases, in that order; junction bases with no gene match: 6. CDR1 is MDHEN, CDR2 SYDVKM, per germline. V usage is TRBV28 and J usage is TRBJ2-7; TRBD2 aligns across 8 bases. This sequence originates from a human donor with chronic lymphocytic leukemia. Sequencing was performed on PBMCs, taken after 24 months of ibrutinib treatment. CDR3 coding DNA: TGTGCCAGCAGTGGAGCGGGAGTCAACTACGAGCAGTACTTC. Its protein product is CASSGAGVNYEQYF.